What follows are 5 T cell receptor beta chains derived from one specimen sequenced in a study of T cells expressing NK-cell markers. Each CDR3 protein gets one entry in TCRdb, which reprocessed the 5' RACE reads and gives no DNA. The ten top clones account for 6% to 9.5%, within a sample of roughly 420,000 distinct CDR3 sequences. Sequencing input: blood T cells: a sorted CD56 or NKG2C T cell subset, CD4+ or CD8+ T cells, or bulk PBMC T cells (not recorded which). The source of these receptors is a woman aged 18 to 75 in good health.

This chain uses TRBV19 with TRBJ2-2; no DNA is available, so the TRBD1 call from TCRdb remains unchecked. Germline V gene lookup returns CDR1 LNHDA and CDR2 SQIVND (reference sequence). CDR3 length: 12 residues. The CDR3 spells CAGQGWTGELFF.

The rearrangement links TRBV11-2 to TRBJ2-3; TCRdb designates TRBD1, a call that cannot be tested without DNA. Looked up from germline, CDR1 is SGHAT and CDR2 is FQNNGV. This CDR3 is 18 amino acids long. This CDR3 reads CASSLKPPRTGGADTQYF.

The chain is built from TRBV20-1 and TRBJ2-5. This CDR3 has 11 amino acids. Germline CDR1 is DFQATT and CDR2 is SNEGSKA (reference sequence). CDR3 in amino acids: CSAPLIGTQYF.

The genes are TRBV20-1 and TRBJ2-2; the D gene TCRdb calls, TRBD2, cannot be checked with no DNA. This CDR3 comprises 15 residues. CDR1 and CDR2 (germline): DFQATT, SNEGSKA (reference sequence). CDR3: CSADRLAANTGELFF.

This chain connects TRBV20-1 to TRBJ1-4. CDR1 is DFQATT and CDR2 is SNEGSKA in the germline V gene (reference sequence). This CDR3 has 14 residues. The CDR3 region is CSARDFVGPSGLFF.